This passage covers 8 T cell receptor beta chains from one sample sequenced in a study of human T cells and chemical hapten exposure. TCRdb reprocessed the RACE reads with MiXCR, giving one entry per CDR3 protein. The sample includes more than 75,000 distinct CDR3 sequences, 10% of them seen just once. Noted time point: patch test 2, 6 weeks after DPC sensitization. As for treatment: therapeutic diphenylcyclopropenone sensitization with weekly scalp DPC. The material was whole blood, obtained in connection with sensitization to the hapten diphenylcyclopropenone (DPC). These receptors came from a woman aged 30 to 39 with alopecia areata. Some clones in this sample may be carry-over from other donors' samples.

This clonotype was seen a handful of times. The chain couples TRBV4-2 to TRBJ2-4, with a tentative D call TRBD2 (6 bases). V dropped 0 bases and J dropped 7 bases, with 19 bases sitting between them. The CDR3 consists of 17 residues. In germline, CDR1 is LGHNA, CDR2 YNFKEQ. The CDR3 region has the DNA TGTGCCAGCAGCCAAGAAGCAGGAGGGGAAGGGGAGAACATTCAGTACTTC. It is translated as CASSQEAGGEGENIQYF.

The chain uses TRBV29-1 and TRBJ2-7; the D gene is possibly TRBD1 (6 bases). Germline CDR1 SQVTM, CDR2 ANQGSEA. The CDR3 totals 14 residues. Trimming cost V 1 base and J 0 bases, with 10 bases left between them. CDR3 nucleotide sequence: TGCAGCGTTGAAGGGGCCAGGGGCTCCTACGAGCAGTACTTC. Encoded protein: CSVEGARGSYEQYF.

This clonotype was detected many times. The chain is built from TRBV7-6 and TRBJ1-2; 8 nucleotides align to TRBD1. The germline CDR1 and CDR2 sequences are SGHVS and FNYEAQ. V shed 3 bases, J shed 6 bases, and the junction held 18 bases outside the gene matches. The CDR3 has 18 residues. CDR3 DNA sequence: TGTGCCAGCAGCTTTTTTCGGGGGACAGGCCTGACCGCGGATGGCTACACCTTC. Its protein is CASSFFRGTGLTADGYTF.

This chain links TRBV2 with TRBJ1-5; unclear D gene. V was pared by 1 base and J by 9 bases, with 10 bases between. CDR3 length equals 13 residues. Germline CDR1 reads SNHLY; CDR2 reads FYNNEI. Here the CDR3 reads CASSEVAGGPQHF. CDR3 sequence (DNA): TGTGCCAGCAGTGAAGTTGCAGGTGGGCCCCAGCATTTT.

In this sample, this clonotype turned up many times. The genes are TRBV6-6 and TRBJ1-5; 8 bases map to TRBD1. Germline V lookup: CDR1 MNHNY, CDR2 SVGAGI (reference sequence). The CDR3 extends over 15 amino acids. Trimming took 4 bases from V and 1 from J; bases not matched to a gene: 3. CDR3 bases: TGTGCCAGCAGTTCCCGGACAGGGAGCAATCAGCCCCAGCATTTT. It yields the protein CASSSRTGSNQPQHF.

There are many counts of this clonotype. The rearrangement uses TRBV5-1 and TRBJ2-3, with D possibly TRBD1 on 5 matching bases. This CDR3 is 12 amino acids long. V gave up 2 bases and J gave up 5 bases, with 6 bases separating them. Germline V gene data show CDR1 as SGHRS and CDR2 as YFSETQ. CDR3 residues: CASSLRGDTQYF. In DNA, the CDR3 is TGCGCCAGCAGCTTAAGGGGAGATACGCAGTATTTT.

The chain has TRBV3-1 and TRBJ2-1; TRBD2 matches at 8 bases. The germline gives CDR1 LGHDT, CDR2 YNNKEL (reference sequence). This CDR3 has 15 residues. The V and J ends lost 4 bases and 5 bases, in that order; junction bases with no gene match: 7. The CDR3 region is CASSPSGRNDNEQFF. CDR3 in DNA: TGTGCCAGCAGCCCGAGCGGGAGAAATGACAATGAGCAGTTCTTC.

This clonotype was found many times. The CDR3 nucleotides read TGTGCCAGCAGTTACGGGACAGGCAATAATTCACCCCTCCACTTT. It yields the protein CASSYGTGNNSPLHF. This chain links TRBV12-3 or TRBV12-4 with TRBJ1-6; the match to TRBD1 covers 8 bases. The V gene end was trimmed by 4 bases and the J gene end by 5 bases; junction bases not matched to a gene: 4. CDR3 length equals 15 residues.